The rows below give T cell receptor beta chains drawn from one sample of a study of blood T cells in healthy people across ages. TCRdb used MiXCR to reprocess the 5' RACE reads, holding one entry per CDR3 protein. The sample lists around 690,000 distinct CDR3 sequences; roughly 53% were seen once. The sequenced sample was blood. The receptors shown here come from a man in his 60s in good health. Each CDR3 is given with its conserved first and last residue. Each record gives: clone size, V gene, CDR3 length, J gene, D gene, CDR3 protein, CDR3 DNA. A D gene is named only where the DNA matches it firmly. Size values are once, few and many counts, or a class for expanded clones, and some rows have none.

>many|TRBV29-1|13|TRBJ2-7|TRBD1
CSVRQGSSYEQYF
TGCAGCGTGCGACAGGGAAGCTCCTACGAGCAGTACTTC
>few|TRBV20-1|14|TRBJ2-5|.
CSARTSGRRETQYF
TGCAGTGCTAGGACCTCCGGGCGGCGGGAGACCCAGTACTTC
>.|TRBV4-1|16|TRBJ2-4|.
CASSRPGARQWDIQYF
TGCGCCAGCAGCCGACCTGGTGCCAGGCAGTGGGACATTCAGTACTTC
>.|TRBV6-6|15|TRBJ1-6|.
CASSYRDIYNSPLHF
TGTGCCAGCAGTTACCGAGATATCTATAATTCACCCCTCCACTTT
>many|TRBV6-5|11|TRBJ2-5|.
CASTLGETQYF
TGTGCCAGCACCCTGGGGGAGACCCAGTACTTC
>.|TRBV6-5|15|TRBJ1-2|.
CASSYSTGVNYGYTF
TGTGCCAGCAGTTACTCGACTGGGGTTAACTATGGCTACACCTTC
>.|TRBV29-1|16|TRBJ2-3|TRBD1
CSVEGDRGISTDTQYF
TGCAGCGTTGAGGGGGACAGGGGGATCAGCACAGATACGCAGTATTTT
>.|TRBV7-9|14|TRBJ1-1|.
CASSLVGVGTEAFF
TGTGCCAGCAGCTTAGTTGGCGTAGGAACTGAAGCTTTCTTT
>.|TRBV6-2/TRBV6-3|11|TRBJ2-1|.
CASTHLDEQFF
TGTGCCAGCACGCATTTGGATGAGCAGTTCTTC
>many|TRBV6-6|10|TRBJ2-7|TRBD1
CASCPQGGYF
TGTGCCAGCTGTCCACAGGGGGGGTACTTC
>.|TRBV21-1|16|TRBJ2-7|.
CASTLFGGGQPYEQYF
TGTGCCAGCACCCTTTTCGGAGGGGGGCAGCCCTACGAGCAGTACTTC
>.|TRBV21-1|15|TRBJ2-2|.
CASPGSGVLAGELFF
TGTGCCAGCCCCGGTAGCGGGGTTCTAGCCGGGGAGCTGTTTTTT
>once|TRBV7-8|17|TRBJ1-4|.
CASSQNRVRTTNEKLFF
TGTGCCAGCAGCCAAAACAGGGTTCGAACAACTAATGAAAAACTGTTTTTT
>once|TRBV4-2|17|TRBJ1-1|.
CASSQEANRPKNTEAFF
TGTGCCAGCAGCCAAGAAGCGAACAGGCCCAAGAACACTGAAGCTTTCTTT
>.|TRBV10-3|15|TRBJ2-5|TRBD2
CAISSGTSGQETQYF
TGTGCCATCTCGTCGGGGACTAGCGGTCAAGAGACCCAGTACTTC
>.|TRBV10-1|17|TRBJ2-5|TRBD2
CASSESASGGDWETQYF
TGCGCCAGCAGTGAGTCTGCCAGCGGGGGGGATTGGGAGACCCAGTACTTC
>.|TRBV18|13|TRBJ1-1|.
CANSREGDTEAFF
TGTGCCAACTCCAGGGAAGGGGACACTGAAGCTTTCTTT
>.|TRBV29-1|11|TRBJ2-1|.
CSGHAGNVEFF
TGCAGCGGGCACGCAGGGAATGTGGAGTTCTTC
>few|TRBV20-1|11|TRBJ2-5|.
CSARERETQYF
TGCAGTGCTAGAGAGCGGGAGACCCAGTACTTC
>.|TRBV27|18|TRBJ2-6|.
CASSSSGTSLPGANVLTF
TGTGCCAGCAGTTCTTCCGGGACATCCTTACCTGGGGCCAACGTCCTGACTTTC
>.|TRBV29-1|13|TRBJ1-2|.
CSVLDGTNYGYTF
TGCAGCGTTCTCGACGGGACCAACTATGGCTACACCTTC
>.|TRBV6-5|13|TRBJ1-6|.
CAGGGGRNSPLHF
TGTGCCGGGGGAGGAGGGAGAAATTCACCCCTCCACTTT
>.|TRBV20-1|13|TRBJ1-1|.
CSAGGPPNTGAFF
TGCAGTGCTGGTGGGCCACCCAACACTGGAGCTTTCTTT
>.|TRBV20-1|18|TRBJ2-4|.
CSATTSAVQPTGGYEQYF
.
>.|TRBV20-1|13|TRBJ1-1|.
CSAKQGMNTEAFF
TGCAGTGCTAAACAGGGCATGAACACTGAAGCTTTCTTT
>.|TRBV5-1|13|TRBJ2-1|.
CASSFESYNEQFF
TGCGCCAGCAGCTTCGAGTCCTACAATGAGCAGTTCTTC
>few|TRBV5-1|14|TRBJ1-4|.
CASSLGGSNEKLFF
TGCGCCAGCAGCTTGGGGGGGTCTAATGAAAAACTGTTTTTT
>.|TRBV7-9|10|TRBJ2-3|.
CALTTDTQYF
TGTGCCCTTACCACAGATACGCAGTATTTT
>once|TRBV24-1|14|TRBJ1-1|TRBD1
CATRGTGINTEAFF
TGTGCCACCAGGGGGACAGGGATAAACACTGAAGCTTTCTTT
>few|TRBV29-1|15|TRBJ1-2|TRBD1
CSVGTGAMKAEGYTF
TGCAGCGTTGGTACAGGGGCTATGAAGGCGGAGGGCTACACCTTC
>.|TRBV5-1|14|TRBJ2-5|TRBD1
CAGRIQGAEETQYF
TGCGCCGGCAGAATACAGGGGGCCGAGGAGACCCAGTACTTC
>.|TRBV4-1|17|TRBJ2-1|TRBD2
CASSQGGLAGGDNEQFF
TGCGCCAGCAGCCAAGGGGGACTAGCGGGGGGTGATAATGAGCAGTTCTTC
>few|TRBV11-2|15|TRBJ2-1|.
CASSLGRGPYNEQFF
TGTGCCAGCAGCTTAGGTCGGGGGCCCTACAATGAGCAGTTCTTC
>.|TRBV3-1|13|TRBJ2-7|.
CASSQEAAYEQYF
TGTGCCAGCAGCCAAGAGGCAGCCTACGAGCAGTACTTC
>.|TRBV20-1|12|TRBJ2-5|.
CSAPTTAETQYF
TGCAGTGCTCCGACGACAGCGGAGACCCAGTACTTC
>.|TRBV10-3|15|TRBJ2-1|TRBD2
CAISKTSGGAYEQFF
TGTGCCATCAGTAAGACTAGCGGGGGGGCCTATGAGCAGTTCTTC
>few|TRBV6-6|12|TRBJ2-7|.
CASGPQGYEQYF
TGTGCCAGCGGACCCCAGGGTTACGAGCAGTACTTC
>.|TRBV5-1|17|TRBJ1-5|TRBD1
CASSPPPGGYSNQPQHF
TGCGCCAGCAGCCCCCCCCCAGGGGGTTATAGCAATCAGCCCCAGCATTTT
>.|TRBV12-3/TRBV12-4|14|TRBJ1-1|TRBD1
CASRPGQGETEAFF
TGTGCCAGCAGGCCGGGACAGGGGGAAACTGAAGCTTTCTTT
>.|TRBV29-1|13|TRBJ2-5|.
CSVGRRLVETQYF
TGCAGCGTGGGACGTCGCCTGGTAGAGACCCAGTACTTC
>.|TRBV6-5|15|TRBJ1-2|.
CASITYRDGTYGYTF
TGTGCCAGCATAACGTACCGGGACGGAACTTATGGCTACACCTTC
>many|TRBV12-3/TRBV12-4|13|TRBJ2-7|TRBD2
CASSRAGGYEQYF
TGTGCCAGCAGTAGAGCGGGGGGGTACGAGCAGTACTTC
>.|TRBV3-1|13|TRBJ2-1|.
CASSLHGGDEQFF
TGTGCCAGCAGCCTCCATGGGGGCGATGAGCAGTTCTTC
>.|TRBV4-1|13|TRBJ2-1|.
CASSRRRYNEQFF
TGCGCCAGCAGCCGCCGACGGTACAATGAGCAGTTCTTC
>.|TRBV6-5|14|TRBJ2-5|.
CASSYFAGWKTQYF
TGTGCCAGCAGTTACTTTGCGGGGTGGAAGACCCAGTACTTC
>few|TRBV11-2|15|TRBJ1-5|.
CASSLDGGRNQPQHF
TGTGCCAGCAGCTTAGATGGCGGGCGCAATCAGCCCCAGCATTTT
>.|TRBV6-2/TRBV6-3|18|TRBJ2-1|TRBD1
CASINPNPGQGPWNEQFF
TGTGCCAGCATCAACCCCAACCCGGGACAGGGGCCCTGGAATGAGCAGTTCTTC
>.|TRBV6-2/TRBV6-3|18|TRBJ2-7|TRBD2
CASSPGLAGWSSSYEQYF
TGTGCCAGCAGTCCGGGACTAGCGGGGTGGTCGAGCTCCTACGAGCAGTACTTC
>.|TRBV9|14|TRBJ1-1|.
CAGSPRPSGTEAFF
TGTGCCGGCAGCCCCCGTCCTAGCGGAACTGAAGCTTTCTTT
>.|TRBV6-6|17|TRBJ1-3|.
CASSPREGPNSGNTIYF
TGTGCCAGCAGTCCCCGGGAGGGCCCTAATTCTGGAAACACCATATATTTT
>.|TRBV6-5|14|TRBJ1-2|.
CASRGTEKGYGYTF
TGTGCCAGCAGGGGGACGGAAAAGGGCTATGGCTACACCTTC